This is a list of T cell receptor beta chains from one sample in a study of response to subunit inactivated influenza vaccine. TCRdb ran MiXCR on the RT-PCR reads and lists one entry per CDR3 protein. This sample has 650,000 to 700,000 distinct CDR3 sequences, with roughly 14% found just once. This specimen was PBMCs from blood, taken roughly 12 days after vaccination. The receptors were sampled from a man aged 50 to 60 who received an inactivated influenza vaccine. Each CDR3 is given with its conserved first and last residue. A D gene is named only where the DNA matches it firmly. Size is stated for part of the rows, as once, few or many counts, or as a class when the clone is expanded.

clone_size: NA
j_call: TRBJ2-7
v_call: TRBV27
d_call: TRBD1
cdr3_nt: TGTGCCAGCAGTTTATATTCCCCCGACAGGGGGCTGGGCTACGAGCAGTACTTC
cdr3_aa: CASSLYSPDRGLGYEQYF

clone_size: NA
j_call: TRBJ2-1
v_call: TRBV7-2
d_call: TRBD1
cdr3_nt: TGTGCCAGCAGGGACAGGGCTAACAATGAGCAGTTCTTC
cdr3_aa: CASRDRANNEQFF

clone_size: NA
j_call: TRBJ2-2
v_call: TRBV6-2/TRBV6-3
d_call: NA
cdr3_nt: TGTGCCAGCAAATCCGGGACACACACCGGGGAGCTGTTTTTT
cdr3_aa: CASKSGTHTGELFF

clone_size: many
j_call: TRBJ2-2
v_call: TRBV29-1
d_call: NA
cdr3_nt: TGCAGCGGTCGGGTGTCCCCTAACACCGGGGAGCTGTTTTTT
cdr3_aa: CSGRVSPNTGELFF

clone_size: few
j_call: TRBJ1-2
v_call: TRBV6-5
d_call: NA
cdr3_nt: TGTGCCAGCAGTTACAACCGTGGGGGATATGGCTACACCTTC
cdr3_aa: CASSYNRGGYGYTF

clone_size: few
j_call: TRBJ2-7
v_call: TRBV2
d_call: TRBD2
cdr3_nt: TGTGCCAGCATCGGGACTAGCGGGAGATCCCCGCACAACTCCTACGAGCAGTACTTC
cdr3_aa: CASIGTSGRSPHNSYEQYF

clone_size: few
j_call: TRBJ1-1
v_call: TRBV5-1
d_call: TRBD1
cdr3_nt: TGCGCCAGCAGCTTGGGGACAGGGGCGGGCACTGAAGCTTTCTTT
cdr3_aa: CASSLGTGAGTEAFF

clone_size: few
j_call: TRBJ2-2
v_call: TRBV20-1
d_call: NA
cdr3_nt: TGCAGTGCTATGACCGGGAGCCTGAACACCGGGGAGCTGTTTTTT
cdr3_aa: CSAMTGSLNTGELFF

clone_size: NA
j_call: TRBJ2-7
v_call: TRBV7-9
d_call: TRBD1
cdr3_nt: TGTGCCAGTAAGGGACAGCGGACGGACGAGCAGTACTTC
cdr3_aa: CASKGQRTDEQYF

clone_size: few
j_call: TRBJ2-6
v_call: TRBV14
d_call: NA
cdr3_nt: TGTGCCAGCAGCCAAGTCAGGGCTGGGGCCAACGTCCTGACTTTC
cdr3_aa: CASSQVRAGANVLTF

clone_size: many
j_call: TRBJ1-6
v_call: TRBV3-1
d_call: TRBD1
cdr3_nt: TGTGCCAGCTCACCTCGACAGGGGAATTCACCCCTCCACTTT
cdr3_aa: CASSPRQGNSPLHF

clone_size: NA
j_call: TRBJ1-5
v_call: TRBV19
d_call: NA
cdr3_nt: TGTGCCAGTAGTATCGGCCCGGTCCCAATCAATCAGCCCCAGCATTTT
cdr3_aa: CASSIGPVPINQPQHF

clone_size: few
j_call: TRBJ2-1
v_call: TRBV12-3/TRBV12-4
d_call: TRBD1
cdr3_nt: TGTGCCAGCAGTTCGGACAGGGGGAAGGGGAATGAGCAGTTCTTC
cdr3_aa: CASSSDRGKGNEQFF

clone_size: NA
j_call: TRBJ1-5
v_call: TRBV6-1
d_call: NA
cdr3_nt: TGTGCCAGCAGTGAACTCCAAGGATCGGGCAATCAGCCCCAGCATTTT
cdr3_aa: CASSELQGSGNQPQHF

clone_size: few
j_call: TRBJ1-2
v_call: TRBV20-1
d_call: NA
cdr3_nt: TGCAGTGCTAGTTTGGGGAACTATGGCTACACCTTC
cdr3_aa: CSASLGNYGYTF

clone_size: many
j_call: TRBJ1-6
v_call: TRBV4-2
d_call: NA
cdr3_nt: TGTGCCAGCAGCCAAGACGGGGGCCGGGATTCACCCCTCCACTTT
cdr3_aa: CASSQDGGRDSPLHF

clone_size: NA
j_call: TRBJ1-2
v_call: TRBV2
d_call: NA
cdr3_nt: TGTGCCAGCAGCTCCCAGGTGGTTCAAGGCTACACCTTC
cdr3_aa: CASSSQVVQGYTF

clone_size: NA
j_call: TRBJ2-7
v_call: TRBV28
d_call: TRBD1
cdr3_nt: TGTGCCAGCAGTCATACGACAGGGTTGACCTACGAGCAGTACTTC
cdr3_aa: CASSHTTGLTYEQYF

clone_size: NA
j_call: TRBJ1-1
v_call: TRBV7-8
d_call: NA
cdr3_nt: TGTGCCAGCAGCCAACACGGAAACACTGAAGCTTTCTTT
cdr3_aa: CASSQHGNTEAFF

clone_size: NA
j_call: TRBJ1-6
v_call: TRBV20-1
d_call: NA
cdr3_nt: TGCAGTGCTAGAGGGCAGGGTGTTAATTCACCCCTCCACTTT
cdr3_aa: CSARGQGVNSPLHF

clone_size: many
j_call: TRBJ1-6
v_call: TRBV12-3/TRBV12-4
d_call: NA
cdr3_nt: TGTGCCAGCAGTTCCCAGGGCAGGAAGCATTCACCCCTCCACTTT
cdr3_aa: CASSSQGRKHSPLHF

clone_size: few
j_call: TRBJ2-1
v_call: TRBV12-3/TRBV12-4
d_call: NA
cdr3_nt: TGTGCCAGCAGTGGATGGCCGGAGCAGTTCTTC
cdr3_aa: CASSGWPEQFF

clone_size: NA
j_call: TRBJ2-1
v_call: TRBV12-3/TRBV12-4
d_call: TRBD1
cdr3_nt: TGTGCCAGCAGTTCTACCTTACAGGGGAGTGAGCAGTTCTTC
cdr3_aa: CASSSTLQGSEQFF

clone_size: many
j_call: TRBJ1-6
v_call: TRBV6-1
d_call: NA
cdr3_nt: TGTGCCAGCAGTGCTCCAGGGTGGCATTCACCCCTCCACTTT
cdr3_aa: CASSAPGWHSPLHF

clone_size: NA
j_call: TRBJ2-6
v_call: TRBV6-5
d_call: NA
cdr3_nt: TGTGCCAGCAGTTACGACATCGCTGCTGGGGCCAACGTCCTGACTTTC
cdr3_aa: CASSYDIAAGANVLTF

clone_size: NA
j_call: TRBJ2-5
v_call: TRBV6-5
d_call: NA
cdr3_nt: TGTGCCAGCAGTTACGGGCAGTACCAAGAGACCCAGTACTTC
cdr3_aa: CASSYGQYQETQYF

clone_size: few
j_call: TRBJ2-5
v_call: TRBV4-3
d_call: NA
cdr3_nt: TGCGCCAGCAGCCTAAATCCCGGGGGGCCTCAAGAGACCCAGTACTTC
cdr3_aa: CASSLNPGGPQETQYF

clone_size: NA
j_call: TRBJ2-5
v_call: TRBV4-3
d_call: NA
cdr3_nt: TGCGCCAGCAGCCAAAGGGTTGCGGAGACCCAGTACTTC
cdr3_aa: CASSQRVAETQYF

clone_size: few
j_call: TRBJ2-3
v_call: TRBV6-5
d_call: NA
cdr3_nt: TGTGCCAGCAGTTACTCGGTGGGAGATACGCAGTATTTT
cdr3_aa: CASSYSVGDTQYF

clone_size: NA
j_call: TRBJ2-1
v_call: TRBV2
d_call: NA
cdr3_nt: TGTGCCAGCAGTGAAAGACGGGGGTCCTACAATGAGCAGTTCTTC
cdr3_aa: CASSERRGSYNEQFF

clone_size: NA
j_call: TRBJ2-7
v_call: TRBV28
d_call: NA
cdr3_nt: TGTGCCAGCAGTTTCACTAGTTTCTACGAGCAGTACTTC
cdr3_aa: CASSFTSFYEQYF

clone_size: many
j_call: TRBJ1-5
v_call: TRBV12-3/TRBV12-4
d_call: NA
cdr3_nt: TGTGCCAGCAGTTTTGACAGTTACAATCAGCCCCAGCATTTT
cdr3_aa: CASSFDSYNQPQHF

clone_size: many
j_call: TRBJ2-3
v_call: TRBV7-3
d_call: NA
cdr3_nt: TGTGCCAGCAGCCCCCTAGGGGGAAGCGGGAAAGGCGGCACAGATACGCAGTATTTT
cdr3_aa: CASSPLGGSGKGGTDTQYF

clone_size: NA
j_call: TRBJ2-3
v_call: TRBV7-9
d_call: NA
cdr3_nt: TGTGCCAGCAGCTTTGGCGGGTCTAGCACAGATACGCAGTATTTT
cdr3_aa: CASSFGGSSTDTQYF

clone_size: NA
j_call: TRBJ1-2
v_call: TRBV28
d_call: NA
cdr3_nt: TGTGCCAGCAGCCGTGAAGGCATCTATGGCTACACCTTC
cdr3_aa: CASSREGIYGYTF

clone_size: many
j_call: TRBJ1-1
v_call: TRBV12-3/TRBV12-4
d_call: NA
cdr3_nt: TGTGCCAGCAGTCCCGGCGGTGGAGGCACTGAAGCTTTCTTT
cdr3_aa: CASSPGGGGTEAFF

clone_size: few
j_call: TRBJ2-1
v_call: TRBV3-1
d_call: NA
cdr3_nt: TGTGCCAGCAGCCCCCTAGGGGTAAGCTCCTACAATGAGCAGTTCTTC
cdr3_aa: CASSPLGVSSYNEQFF

clone_size: NA
j_call: TRBJ2-7
v_call: TRBV4-3
d_call: TRBD2
cdr3_nt: TGCGCCAGCAGCCAAGAACTAGCGGGAGGGCGAGGCTCCTACGAGCAGTACTTC
cdr3_aa: CASSQELAGGRGSYEQYF

clone_size: many
j_call: TRBJ1-5
v_call: TRBV12-3/TRBV12-4
d_call: NA
cdr3_nt: TGTGCCAGCAGTTTAACGCGGGGAGCCAATCAGCCCCAGCATTTT
cdr3_aa: CASSLTRGANQPQHF

clone_size: many
j_call: TRBJ1-4
v_call: TRBV29-1
d_call: NA
cdr3_nt: TGCAGCGTTGAGCCTGAGAATGAAAAACTGTTTTTT
cdr3_aa: CSVEPENEKLFF

clone_size: few
j_call: TRBJ2-1
v_call: TRBV7-8
d_call: TRBD2
cdr3_nt: TGTGCCAGCAGCTTATTTAGGTCTAGCGGCCCGAACCCCTATGAGCAGTTCTTC
cdr3_aa: CASSLFRSSGPNPYEQFF

clone_size: NA
j_call: TRBJ2-1
v_call: TRBV4-1
d_call: NA
cdr3_nt: TGCGCCAGCAGCCAAGCAACCCCCTACAATGAGCAGTTCTTC
cdr3_aa: CASSQATPYNEQFF

clone_size: few
j_call: TRBJ1-1
v_call: TRBV5-1
d_call: NA
cdr3_nt: TGCGCCAGCAGCCGAAACCCACAGGGAATGAACACTGAAGCTTTCTTT
cdr3_aa: CASSRNPQGMNTEAFF

clone_size: NA
j_call: TRBJ2-7
v_call: TRBV27
d_call: NA
cdr3_nt: TGTGCCAGCAGCTCCCTCTTTCTGGGCAGGGGTGGGCACGAGCAGTACTTC
cdr3_aa: CASSSLFLGRGGHEQYF

clone_size: many
j_call: TRBJ2-3
v_call: TRBV7-2
d_call: TRBD2
cdr3_nt: TGTGCCAGCAAACTAGCGGGAGGTAGTGATACGCAGTATTTT
cdr3_aa: CASKLAGGSDTQYF

clone_size: NA
j_call: TRBJ2-1
v_call: TRBV3-1
d_call: NA
cdr3_nt: TGTGCCAGCAGCCACGGAAAGGGGCAGTTCTTC
cdr3_aa: CASSHGKGQFF

clone_size: few
j_call: TRBJ1-5
v_call: TRBV10-2
d_call: NA
cdr3_nt: TGCGCCAGCAGCTCCGTGGGTTGGGAGGGCAATCAGCCCCAGCATTTT
cdr3_aa: CASSSVGWEGNQPQHF

clone_size: few
j_call: TRBJ2-1
v_call: TRBV20-1
d_call: TRBD2
cdr3_nt: TGCAGTGCTAGAGACGGCGGGAGCCTCAATGAGCAGTTCTTC
cdr3_aa: CSARDGGSLNEQFF

clone_size: few
j_call: TRBJ2-2
v_call: TRBV27
d_call: TRBD2
cdr3_nt: TGTGCCAGCAGTTTATCCGCGGGGGGGCGAAGCACCGGGGAGCTGTTTTTT
cdr3_aa: CASSLSAGGRSTGELFF

clone_size: NA
j_call: TRBJ1-1
v_call: TRBV10-3
d_call: NA
cdr3_nt: TGTGCCATCAGTGGGGCAACAGACACTACTAATTCGAACACTGAAGCTTTCTTT
cdr3_aa: CAISGATDTTNSNTEAFF

clone_size: few
j_call: TRBJ2-2
v_call: TRBV5-5
d_call: TRBD1
cdr3_nt: TGTGCCAGCAGCTGGGACAGGGGTATTTCAGGCACCGGGGAGCTGTTTTTT
cdr3_aa: CASSWDRGISGTGELFF

clone_size: NA
j_call: TRBJ1-1
v_call: TRBV15
d_call: NA
cdr3_nt: TGTGCCACCAGCACTGGACTAGACACTGAAGCTTTCTTT
cdr3_aa: CATSTGLDTEAFF

clone_size: NA
j_call: TRBJ1-5
v_call: TRBV2
d_call: NA
cdr3_nt: TGTGCCAGCAGTGATTATGGGGTGCGGCAGCCCCAGCATTTT
cdr3_aa: CASSDYGVRQPQHF

clone_size: few
j_call: TRBJ2-7
v_call: TRBV12-3/TRBV12-4
d_call: NA
cdr3_nt: TGTGCCAGCAGTTTTACGGCGGTCTACGAGCAGTACTTC
cdr3_aa: CASSFTAVYEQYF

clone_size: NA
j_call: TRBJ1-1
v_call: TRBV7-9
d_call: NA
cdr3_nt: TGTGCCAGCAGCCAATTCAGACAGGCCACTGAAGCTTTCTTT
cdr3_aa: CASSQFRQATEAFF